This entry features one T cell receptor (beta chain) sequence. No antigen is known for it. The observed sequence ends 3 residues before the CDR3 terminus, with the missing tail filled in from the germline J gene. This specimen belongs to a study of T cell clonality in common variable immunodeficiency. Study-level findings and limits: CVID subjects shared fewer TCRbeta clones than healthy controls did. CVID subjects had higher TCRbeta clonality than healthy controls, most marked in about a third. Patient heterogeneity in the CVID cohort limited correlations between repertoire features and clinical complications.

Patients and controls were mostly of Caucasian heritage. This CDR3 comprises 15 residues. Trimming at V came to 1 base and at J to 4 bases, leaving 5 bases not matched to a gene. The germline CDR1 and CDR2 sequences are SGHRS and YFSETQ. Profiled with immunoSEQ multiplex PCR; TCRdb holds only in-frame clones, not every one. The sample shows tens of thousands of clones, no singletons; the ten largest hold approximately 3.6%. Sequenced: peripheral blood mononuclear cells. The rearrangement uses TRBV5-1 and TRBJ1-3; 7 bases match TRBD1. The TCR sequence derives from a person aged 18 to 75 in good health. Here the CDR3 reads CASSLWGQLGNTIYF. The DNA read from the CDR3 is TGCGCCAGCAGCTTGTGGGGACAGCTCGGAAACACC.